The 13 T cell receptor beta chains below were found in one sample sequenced in a study of T cells in Graves' hyperthyroidism and ophthalmopathy. TCR beta CDR3 sequences were amplified from RNA transcripts. Initially, a first-round RT-PCR of the TCR CDR3 employed the HTBI primer set. TCRdb re-called the multiplex PCR reads with MiXCR, one entry per CDR3 protein. In the table there are 340,000 or so distinct CDR3 sequences, under 25% of which are singletons. Sequenced sample: blood. The receptors shown here come from a woman in her forties or fifties with Graves' hyperthyroidism.

This clonotype was found many times. The chain is built from TRBV7-8 and TRBJ2-4; the D gene is possibly TRBD1 (7 bases). Deletions cut 6 bases from V and 3 bases from J, with 18 bases between. Per germline, CDR1 SGHVS and CDR2 FQNEAQ. CDR3 size: 16 residues. CDR3 region: CASSPRRGRDKNIQYF. In DNA form, the CDR3 reads TGTGCCAGCAGTCCAAGGAGGGGGCGAGACAAAAACATTCAGTACTTC.

This clonotype has a count of ten or more. The chain joins TRBV24-1 to TRBJ2-1; no clear D. Germline-derived CDR1 and CDR2 are KGHDR and SFDVKD. The V end was cut by 9 bases, the J end by 2 bases, with 7 bases between. This CDR3 region has 12 residues. This CDR3 is CATAGAYNEQFF. The CDR3 coding sequence is TGTGCCACCGCTGGGGCCTACAATGAGCAGTTCTTC.

This clonotype was seen more than once but under ten times. The rearrangement joins TRBV20-1 to TRBJ2-5, with D maybe TRBD1 (6 bases). The CDR3 extends over 14 amino acids. V lost 6 bases to trimming and J lost 5 bases, with 19 bases between them. Germline V gene data show CDR1 as DFQATT and CDR2 as SNEGSKA (reference sequence). CDR3: CSALYSGARETQYF. The CDR3 bases are TGCAGTGCCCTTTACTCAGGGGCAAGGGAGACCCAGTACTTC.

This clonotype was counted a single time. This chain joins TRBV7-9 and TRBJ2-7, with TRBD2 matching over 7 bases. The CDR3 extends over 13 amino acids. The germline V gene has CDR1 SEHNR and CDR2 FQNEAQ (reference sequence). V was pared by 1 base and J by 6 bases, with 3 bases of the junction left unmatched. The CDR3 DNA follows: TGTGCCAGCAGCTTAGAATGGGGGGGCGAGCAGTACTTC. Protein product: CASSLEWGGEQYF.

This clonotype came up many times. The gene calls are TRBV6-2 or TRBV6-3 and TRBJ2-5, with D maybe TRBD1 (5 bases). The V and J ends lost 0 bases and 5 bases respectively, with 19 bases between them. The germline gives CDR1 MNHEY, CDR2 SVGEGT. The length of the CDR3 is 17 residues. The CDR3 DNA reads TGTGCCAGCAGTTACTCGAAACAGGACCCACCGTGGGAGACCCAGTACTTC. It encodes CASSYSKQDPPWETQYF.

This clonotype occurred many times. The rearrangement uses TRBV6-1 and TRBJ1-1; 8 nucleotides align to TRBD1. J was trimmed by 5 bases and V by 8 bases; bases with no gene match: 10. Germline CDR1 MNHNS, CDR2 SASEGT. This CDR3 has 14 amino acids. The CDR3 nucleotides are TGTGCCAGCGTCGTTACAGGGGGGAGAACTGAAGCTTTCTTT. Translation: CASVVTGGRTEAFF.

This chain connects TRBV5-1 to TRBJ2-2; 8 bases are a match to TRBD2. V was clipped by 3 bases and J by 6 bases; unmatched bases: 13. The germline V gene encodes CDR1 SGHRS and CDR2 YFSETQ. The CDR3 is made up of 17 amino acids. CDR3 nucleotide sequence: TGCGCCAGCAGCTCCTGGCATGGCGGGGGGTCCGCCGGGGAGCTGTTTTTT. This codes for CASSSWHGGGSAGELFF.

This clonotype was counted a few times. For the CDR3, the DNA is TGTGCCAGCAGCCCAAGACGGGGGGTCGCAGATACGCAGTATTTT. Protein: CASSPRRGVADTQYF. The chain links TRBV7-3 to TRBJ2-3, with 7 bases that match TRBD2. Germline loops: CDR1 SGHTA, CDR2 FQGTGA. The CDR3 is 15 residues long. V trimming: 5 bases; J trimming: 4 bases; junction bases outside the gene matches: 9.

This chain joins TRBV12-5 and TRBJ2-1; D may be TRBD2 (6 bases). Germline V gene lookup returns CDR1 LGHNT and CDR2 FRNRAP. The CDR3 runs to 15 residues. The V gene lost 0 bases and the J gene lost 5 bases, with 11 bases spanning the gap. The CDR3 sequence: CASGLVGGANNEQFF. CDR3 nucleotide sequence: TGTGCTAGTGGTTTGGTAGGAGGGGCGAACAATGAGCAGTTCTTC.

The chain recombines TRBV28 with TRBJ1-1; 7 bases align to TRBD1. Germline lookup yields CDR1 MDHEN and CDR2 SYDVKM. The V and J ends lost 3 bases and 2 bases, in that order; junction bases with no gene match: 9. This CDR3 is 16 amino acids long. CDR3 in amino acids: CASSFAQWDRNTEAFF. Here the CDR3 DNA reads TGTGCCAGCAGTTTTGCTCAGTGGGACAGAAACACTGAAGCTTTCTTT.

This clonotype has only a few counts. V and J are TRBV20-1 and TRBJ2-7; 10 bases fit TRBD2. J lost 5 bases, V lost 2 bases, and 9 bases had no gene match. The CDR3 has 15 residues. Germline assignment: CDR1 DFQATT and CDR2 SNEGSKA (reference sequence). Here the CDR3 reads CSARSPSGGMHEQYF. The CDR3 DNA sequence: TGCAGTGCTAGAAGTCCTAGCGGGGGAATGCACGAGCAGTACTTC.

This chain links TRBV19 with TRBJ1-1, with 7 positions matching TRBD1. Germline CDR1 reads LNHDA; CDR2 reads SQIVND (reference sequence). The CDR3 has 14 amino acids. V lost 0 bases to trimming and J lost 6 bases; unmatched junction nucleotides: 4. CDR3 nucleotides: TGTGCCAGTAGTATAGATCGACAGGGCGCTGAAGCTTTCTTT. It specifies CASSIDRQGAEAFF.

This clonotype was seen a handful of times. The genes are TRBV28 and TRBJ2-7, with a tentative D call TRBD2 (5 bases). Trimming removed 5 bases from V and 7 bases from J, with 15 bases in between. The CDR3 has 13 amino acids. The germline gives CDR1 MDHEN, CDR2 SYDVKM. CDR3 protein: CASSRTRVEEQYF. The CDR3 DNA sequence: TGTGCCAGCAGTCGGACTCGGGTGGAAGAGCAGTACTTC.